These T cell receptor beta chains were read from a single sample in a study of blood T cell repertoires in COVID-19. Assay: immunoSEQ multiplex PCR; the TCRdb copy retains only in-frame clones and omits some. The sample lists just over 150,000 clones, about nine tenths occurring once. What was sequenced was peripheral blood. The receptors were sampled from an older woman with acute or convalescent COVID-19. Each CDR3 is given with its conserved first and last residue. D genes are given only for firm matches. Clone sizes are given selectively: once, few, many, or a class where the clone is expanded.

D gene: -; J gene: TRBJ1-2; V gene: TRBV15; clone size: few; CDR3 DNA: TGTGCCACCAGCAGAGATCTGAGCTCCTTAAACTATGGCTACACCTTC; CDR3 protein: CATSRDLSSLNYGYTF
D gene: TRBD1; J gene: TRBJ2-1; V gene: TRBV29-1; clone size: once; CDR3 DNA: TGCAGCGGTGGGGGTGGGACAGGGATGAATGAGCAGTTCTTC; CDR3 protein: CSGGGGTGMNEQFF
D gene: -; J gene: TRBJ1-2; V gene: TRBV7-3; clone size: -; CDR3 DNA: TGTGCCAGCAGCTTAAATTTGGGACTTCTCATCTATGGCTACACCTTC; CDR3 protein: CASSLNLGLLIYGYTF
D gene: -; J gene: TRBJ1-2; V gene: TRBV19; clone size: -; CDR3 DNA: TGTGCCAGTAGTAGGGACAAAAACGGGTATGGCTACACCTTC; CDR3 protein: CASSRDKNGYGYTF
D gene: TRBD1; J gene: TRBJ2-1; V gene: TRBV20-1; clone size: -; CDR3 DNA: TGCAGTGCTAACACAGGGGTGGAACAGTTCTTC; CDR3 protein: CSANTGVEQFF
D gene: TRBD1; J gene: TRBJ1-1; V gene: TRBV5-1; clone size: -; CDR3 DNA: TGCGCCAGCAGCTTGTTAATCAACAAAAAGACAGGGTTGACCACTGAAGCTTTCTTT; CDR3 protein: CASSLLINKKTGLTTEAFF
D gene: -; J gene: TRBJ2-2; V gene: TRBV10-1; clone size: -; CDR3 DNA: TGCGCCAGCAGTGATCAGTCCGGGACAAACACCGGGGAGCTGTTTTTT; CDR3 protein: CASSDQSGTNTGELFF
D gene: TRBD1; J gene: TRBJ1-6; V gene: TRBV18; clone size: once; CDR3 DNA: TGTGCCAGCTCACAGGGACAGAATTCACCCCTCCACTTT; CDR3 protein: CASSQGQNSPLHF
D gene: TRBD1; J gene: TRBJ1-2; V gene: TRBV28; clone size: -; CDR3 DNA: TGTGCCAGCAGTCTAGACAGGGCAGGGGATGGCTACACCTTC; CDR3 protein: CASSLDRAGDGYTF
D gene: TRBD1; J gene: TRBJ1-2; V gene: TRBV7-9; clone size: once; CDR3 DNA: TGTGCCAGCACCACTGGACAGGGCCTTCACTATGGCTACACCTTC; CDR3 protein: CASTTGQGLHYGYTF
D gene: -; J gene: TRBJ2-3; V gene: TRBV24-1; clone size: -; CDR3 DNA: TGTGCCACCAGTGAATCACAGGGGACTGCGGATACGCAGTATTTT; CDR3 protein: CATSESQGTADTQYF
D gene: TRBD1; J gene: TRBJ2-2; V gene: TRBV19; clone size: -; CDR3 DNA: TGTGCCAGTAGTATAAATAGTCCCGGGACAGGGTCCCAGTGGCGGGAGCTGTTTTTT; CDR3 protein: CASSINSPGTGSQWRELFF
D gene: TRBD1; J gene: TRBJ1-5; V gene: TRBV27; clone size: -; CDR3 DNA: TGTGCCAGCGGATTGGACAGGGGCGAGGGTCAGCCCCAGCATTTT; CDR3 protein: CASGLDRGEGQPQHF
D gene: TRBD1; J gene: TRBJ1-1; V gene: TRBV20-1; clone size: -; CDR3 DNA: TGCAGTGCTACTGACAGGGGGAACACTGAAGCTTTCTTT; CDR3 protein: CSATDRGNTEAFF
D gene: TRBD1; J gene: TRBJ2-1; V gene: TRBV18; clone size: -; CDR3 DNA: TGTGCCAGCTCACTCATTACAGGACAGGGGGCTGTTGAGCAGTTCTTC; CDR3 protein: CASSLITGQGAVEQFF
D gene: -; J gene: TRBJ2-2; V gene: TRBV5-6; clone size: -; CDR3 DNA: TGTGCCAGCAGGCGATGGGGCGGCGCGAACACCGGGGAGCTGTTTTTT; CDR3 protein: CASRRWGGANTGELFF
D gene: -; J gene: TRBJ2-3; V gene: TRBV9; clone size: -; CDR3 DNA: TGTGCCAGCAGCATAGGGGCAGGGGTAACAGATACGCAGTATTTT; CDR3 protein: CASSIGAGVTDTQYF
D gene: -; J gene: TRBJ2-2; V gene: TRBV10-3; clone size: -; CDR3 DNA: TGTGCCATCAAAAAATCGGGACAGAACACCGGGGAGCTGTTTTTT; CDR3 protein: CAIKKSGQNTGELFF
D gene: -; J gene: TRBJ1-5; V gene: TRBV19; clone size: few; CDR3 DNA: TGTGCCAGTAGCATGTGGTCCCAGGGGCCTAGCAATCAGCCCCAGCATTTT; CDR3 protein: CASSMWSQGPSNQPQHF
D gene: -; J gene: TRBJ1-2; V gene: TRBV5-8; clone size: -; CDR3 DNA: TGTGCCAGTAGCCTAATTCACCTCTCGGTCGGCTACACCTTC; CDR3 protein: CASSLIHLSVGYTF
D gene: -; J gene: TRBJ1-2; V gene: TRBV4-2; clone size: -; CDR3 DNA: TGTGCCAGCAGCCGAGAGACAGCCAACTATGGCTACACCTTC; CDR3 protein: CASSRETANYGYTF
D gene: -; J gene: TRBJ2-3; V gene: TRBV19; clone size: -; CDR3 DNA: TGTGCCAGTAGTTCGACAGGGGAGGGAGATACGCAGTATTTT; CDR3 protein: CASSSTGEGDTQYF
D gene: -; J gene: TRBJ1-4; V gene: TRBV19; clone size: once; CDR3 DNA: TGTGCCAGTAGTATCTCAAACAGACCTGAAAAACTGTTTTTT; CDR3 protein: CASSISNRPEKLFF
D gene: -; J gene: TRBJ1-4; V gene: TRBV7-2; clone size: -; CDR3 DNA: TGTGCCAGCAGCTTCCAAGGACTGAGTAATGAAAAACTGTTTTTT; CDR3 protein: CASSFQGLSNEKLFF
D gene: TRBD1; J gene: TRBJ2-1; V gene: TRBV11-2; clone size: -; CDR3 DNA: TGTGCCAGCAGCTTAGACCAGGGGGTACGCTCCTACAATGAGCAGTTCTTC; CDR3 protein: CASSLDQGVRSYNEQFF
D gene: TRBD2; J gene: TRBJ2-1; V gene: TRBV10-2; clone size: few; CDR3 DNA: TGCGCCAGCACCTTAGCGGGCCTATCCTACAATGAGCAGTTCTTC; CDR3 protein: CASTLAGLSYNEQFF
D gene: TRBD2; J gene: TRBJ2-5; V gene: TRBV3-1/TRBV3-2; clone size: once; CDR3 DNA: TGTGCCAGCAGCCAAAAGCAGACTAGCGGAGCGCAAGAGACCCAGTACTTC; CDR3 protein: CASSQKQTSGAQETQYF
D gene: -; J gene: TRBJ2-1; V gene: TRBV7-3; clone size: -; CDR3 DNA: TGTGCCAGCAGCTTAGGCGGGGCGAGCTCCTACAATGAGCAGTTCTTC; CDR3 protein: CASSLGGASSYNEQFF
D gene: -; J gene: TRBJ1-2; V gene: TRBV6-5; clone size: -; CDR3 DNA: TGTGCCAGCTTACAAGGGGCAACGGGTGGCTACACCTTC; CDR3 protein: CASLQGATGGYTF
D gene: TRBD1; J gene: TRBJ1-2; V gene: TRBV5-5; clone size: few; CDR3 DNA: TGTGCCAGCAGCCTCTCGGACAGGGTCCCTCTCTACGGCTACACCTTC; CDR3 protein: CASSLSDRVPLYGYTF